The 16 T cell receptor beta chains below were found in one sample sequenced in a study of T-cell memory formation after mild COVID-19. TCRdb itself ran the 5' RACE reads through MiXCR, one entry per CDR3 protein. The sample carries hundreds of thousands of distinct CDR3 sequences, just over 20% recorded once. Sequenced: PBMCs or a T cell subset sorted from them (not recorded which). These receptors originate from an adult woman who had mild COVID-19 (a few samples of this study predate the infection). Cell type and time point are not known.

The chain has TRBV24-1 and TRBJ1-2; D gene ambiguous. The germline gives CDR1 KGHDR, CDR2 SFDVKD. The CDR3 length is 13 residues. Trimming stripped 4 bases from V and 7 bases from J, with 12 bases between. The CDR3 sequence is CATSETAAGGYTF. The CDR3 coding sequence is TGTGCCACCAGTGAAACCGCGGCGGGTGGCTACACCTTC.

The chain recombines TRBV29-1 with TRBJ2-7; TRBD1 aligns across 10 bases. Germline trimming cut 2 bases from V and 0 bases from J; bases unmatched to any gene: 4. Germline CDR1 SQVTM, CDR2 ANQGSEA. The CDR3 runs 15 residues. DNA for the CDR3: TGCAGCGTTGAACGGGACAGGGGTCCCTCCTACGAGCAGTACTTC. Its protein is CSVERDRGPSYEQYF.

The chain employs TRBV7-3 and TRBJ1-1, with a tentative D call TRBD1 (6 bases). Deletions cut 4 bases from V and 5 bases from J, with 14 bases between. Germline V CDR1 and CDR2: SGHTA, FQGTGA. The CDR3 extends over 14 amino acids. CDR3 in amino acids: CASSSQGGGTEAFF. As DNA, the CDR3 is TGTGCCAGCAGCTCACAGGGTGGTGGGACTGAAGCTTTCTTT.

This chain uses TRBV6-4 with TRBJ1-3, with unresolved D. Germline loops: CDR1 MRHNA, CDR2 SNTAGT. This CDR3 spans 14 amino acids. The V and J ends lost 0 bases and 1 base respectively, with 4 bases between them. This CDR3 reads CASSDSWSGNTIYF. The CDR3 DNA reads as TGTGCCAGCAGTGACTCTTGGTCTGGAAACACCATATATTTT.

The CDR3 protein is CASSQSEGGYETQYF. The CDR3 region has the DNA TGTGCCAGCAGCCAGAGCGAGGGGGGATACGAGACCCAGTACTTC. The chain links TRBV4-2 to TRBJ2-5; D tentatively reads TRBD1 or TRBD2 (6 bases each). With 3 bases removed from V and 5 bases from J, the gap between germline ends came to 16 bases. The germline CDR1 and CDR2 sequences are LGHNA and YNFKEQ. This CDR3 is built from 15 residues.

The CDR3 bases are TGCAGTGCTAGCAGGCAGGGTAGCGCCTCTCCGTATGAGCAGTTCTTC. This encodes CSASRQGSASPYEQFF. The chain joins TRBV20-1 to TRBJ2-1; D assignment may be TRBD1 or TRBD2 (5 bases each). The ends were cut back, 3 bases at V and 8 bases at J, with 23 bases in the middle. This CDR3 is built from 16 residues. CDR1 is DFQATT, CDR2 SNEGSKA, per germline (reference sequence).

This chain uses TRBV6-6 with TRBJ2-1; 10 bases are a match to TRBD2. Germline V gene sequence: CDR1 MNHNY, CDR2 SVGAGI (reference sequence). J lost 7 bases, V lost 4 bases, and 10 bases had no gene match. The CDR3 length is 16 residues. The chain's CDR3 is CASSLLLAGVGNEQFF. The DNA of the CDR3 is TGTGCCAGCAGTTTACTCCTAGCGGGAGTTGGGAATGAGCAGTTCTTC.

The chain recombines TRBV20-1 with TRBJ2-4, with D possibly TRBD1 on 5 matching bases. The CDR3 totals 19 residues. V lost 2 bases and J lost 2, with 25 bases in between. CDR1 is DFQATT and CDR2 is SNEGSKA in the germline V gene (reference sequence). The CDR3 nucleotides are TGCAGTGCTAGATCGAATTTAGACAGACTCTTACTGACCAAAAACATTCAGTACTTC. Encoded protein: CSARSNLDRLLLTKNIQYF.

This chain connects TRBV29-1 to TRBJ2-7; unclear D gene. The CDR3 length is 14 residues. Germline lookup yields CDR1 SQVTM and CDR2 ANQGSEA. V was clipped by 5 bases and J by 2 bases, with 16 bases between them. The CDR3 region is CSVPDPAGTYEQYF. The CDR3 DNA follows: TGCAGCGTTCCTGACCCGGCTGGGACCTACGAGCAGTACTTC.

The V and J genes are TRBV12-3 or TRBV12-4 and TRBJ1-5; D is ambiguous. The germline V and J ends were trimmed by 7 bases and 1 base, with 20 bases remaining between them. There are 17 residues in the CDR3. The CDR3 is CASTGIWQAKSNQPQHF. The CDR3 DNA sequence: TGTGCCAGCACCGGTATTTGGCAGGCGAAGAGCAATCAGCCCCAGCATTTT.

This chain links TRBV14 with TRBJ1-2; a possible D gene is TRBD1 (5 bases). The germline gives CDR1 SGHDN, CDR2 FVKESK. The CDR3 extends over 15 amino acids. The ends were cut back, 4 bases at V and 7 bases at J, with 19 bases in the middle. For the CDR3, the DNA is TGTGCCAGCAGCCCAGACCTTTGGGGCGCGGGTGGCTACACCTTC. Amino acid sequence: CASSPDLWGAGGYTF. The full variable domain, its missing parts supplied by reference TRBV14 and TRBJ1-2, is EAGVTQFPSHSVIEKGQTVTLRCDPISGHDNLYWYRRVMGKEIKFLLHFVKESKQDESGMPNNRFLAERTGGTYSTLKVQPAELEDSGVYFCASSPDLWGAGGYTFGSGTRLTVV.

This clonotype was seen only a few times. J is TRBJ2-7 and V is TRBV6-5, with D hard to call. Germline V lookup: CDR1 MNHEY, CDR2 SVGAGI. CDR3 length: 14 amino acids. V gave up 2 bases and J gave up 6 bases, with 14 bases separating them. This CDR3 is CASSYRTAYGEQYF. The CDR3 nucleotides are TGTGCCAGCAGTTACCGTACGGCCTACGGCGAGCAGTACTTC.

The V gene is TRBV10-3, the J gene TRBJ2-1; D might be TRBD1 (6 bases). The CDR3 is 12 amino acids. Germline CDR1 and CDR2: ENHRY and SYGVKD. The V gene lost 7 bases and the J gene lost 6 bases, with 10 bases spanning the gap. In DNA, the CDR3 is TGTGCCATCATCACGACAGGCAATGAGCAGTTCTTC. This translates into CAIITTGNEQFF.

The chain employs TRBV12-3 or TRBV12-4 and TRBJ1-2; TRBD1 might be the D (5 bases). The CDR3 has 13 amino acids. The germline V and J ends were trimmed by 5 bases and 5 bases, with 12 bases remaining between them. The CDR3 bases are TGTGCCAGCAGTGCCGGGACGCTGTATGGCTACACCTTC. It encodes CASSAGTLYGYTF.

The gene calls are TRBV6-1 and TRBJ2-6; possible D gene TRBD1, 6 bases. The CDR3 has 14 amino acids. From germline, CDR1 is MNHNS and CDR2 SASEGT. The V end was cut by 3 bases, the J end by 3 bases, with 6 bases between. CDR3 sequence: CASSDRGGANVLTF. The DNA of the CDR3 is TGTGCCAGCAGTGACAGGGGTGGGGCCAACGTCCTGACTTTC.

This clonotype is a singleton in its sample. The chain couples TRBV6-6 to TRBJ2-1; unclear D gene. Germline V gives CDR1 MNHNY, CDR2 SVGAGI (reference sequence). This CDR3 spans 13 amino acids. V was clipped by 8 bases and J by 8 bases, with 16 bases between them. The CDR3 nucleotides are TGTGCCAGCGCCCAGGTTTTAGTCGATGAGCAGTTCTTC. Translated: CASAQVLVDEQFF.